This T cell receptor beta chain was recorded in a study of CD8 T cells in Susac syndrome (dated by TCRdb to about 2019). For the study in its entirety: The study used repertoire sequencing to test whether antigen drove CD8+ T cell activation and differentiation in Susac syndrome. CD8+ T cell repertoire clonality was compared between more than ten healthy donors, approximately 14 Susac syndrome patients and approximately 16 multiple sclerosis patients. What the research found in general, with its limitations: The number of individuals in the TCR sequencing and HLA analysis was acknowledged as relatively small.

To note about this clonotype: Its antigen specificity is not known. Base quality data are lacking; no much larger clone is found one base away.

Peripheral blood CD8+ and CD4+ T cells from healthy donors, Susac syndrome patients and multiple sclerosis patients were profiled by high-throughput TCR beta sequencing. Multiple sclerosis controls were treatment-naive patients with stable or active relapsing-remitting disease fulfilling revised McDonald criteria. Bulk CD8+ and CD4+ T cells were purified by magnetic negative isolation, while CD8+ TEMRA cells were enriched using FACS. Blood was drawn into EDTA tubes, processed within 24 hours, and PBMCs were isolated by density gradient centrifugation. PBMCs intended for TCR sequencing were cryopreserved in liquid nitrogen and were subsequently thawed in a 37 degrees C water bath. The sorted or isolated CD4+, CD8+ and CD8+ TEMRA cells reached a purity of at least 90%. Per the germline V gene (reference sequence), GTSNPN is the CDR1 and SVGIG is the CDR2. There are 15 amino acids in the CDR3, from cysteine to phenylalanine inclusive. Only the CDR3 part of the read is kept: 45 bases, read in frame from the first base. V gives up 3 bases and J gives up 1 base, and the segment between their germline ends measures 12 bases.

RNA was extracted using the RNeasy kit, and about 0.5 to 1 ug of the RNA was reverse transcribed with random hexamers. The immunoSEQ multiplex PCR assay, which covers 54 Vbeta and 13 Jbeta segments, was used to amplify TCR beta CDR3 regions. Bias from PCR amplification was corrected by using a synthetic template baseline for primer optimization and for computational correction. For the original study's pipeline: Only productive sequences were kept, with reads annotated to V, D and J genes according to IMGT and analyzed in immunoSEQ Analyzer. To calculate clonality, Shannon entropy was normalized by log2 of the number of productive unique sequences and then subtracted from one. Public and private clones were assessed among the 100 most prevalent clones of each patient and control. Susac-specific clones were defined as absent from healthy and MS cohorts, around 1,000 published viral clones and other ImmuneACCESS disease sequences. TCRdb trimmed public reads at Q25 via fastp, called clones via MiXCR and kept in-frame beta chains. Rows are combined by CDR3 protein, so each entry shows the most common genes and DNA. TCRdb's processing, not the authors', yielded these V and J calls. For this sample the table gives 50,000 or so distinct CDR3 sequences, of which around 93% were detected only once. The top ten hold around 0.55% of the sample.

The source is a human donor with multiple sclerosis. The V and J segments used are TRBV30 and TRBJ2-2, with a tentative D gene TRBD1 over 6 matching bases. Sequencing was performed on CD8+ T cells from PBMCs. The DNA sequence is TGTGCCTGGAGCCAGGCGGACAGGAACACCGGGGAGCTGTTTTTT. This translates into CAWSQADRNTGELFF.